The clone carrying this TCR beta chain showed up just a few times. Its antigen is still unknown. The data were obtained in a study of T-cell memory formation after mild COVID-19. The study's findings and limits: For contracting clones, CD4+ ones sat mainly in CM and EM, CD8+ in EMRA.

CDR3 length: 14 amino acids. Trimming took off 6 bases at V and 4 bases at J, with 15 bases between the two ends. CDR1 is WNHNN and CDR2 is SYGVQD in the germline V gene (reference sequence). TCRdb independently ran MiXCR on the 5' RACE reads; one entry per CDR3 protein. The sample lists hundreds of thousands of distinct CDR3 sequences, under 20% occurring once. The specimen sequenced was PBMCs or a T cell subset sorted from them (not recorded which). This TCR derives from a man aged 18 to 30 who had mild COVID-19 (a few samples of this study predate the infection). Cell type and time point are not known. This chain links TRBV10-1 with TRBJ2-5; a weak D match, TRBD2 (5 bases). The CDR3 region has the DNA TGCGCCAGCAGCGAGAACGGGATGGGAGAGACCCAGTACTTC. Translation gives CASSENGMGETQYF.